What follows describes a single TCR beta chain. Its antigen is not identified. The source of the sample is a study of cytomegalovirus exposure and HLA in healthy donors. General study results and limits: Later on, analysis showed that most CMV-associated TCR beta chains appeared to be HLA-restricted. TCR sequences were mostly rare, though some public TCRs occurred in many donors.

Donors consisted of healthy bone marrow donors. In the PCR, 60 Vbeta and 13 Jbeta primers were used. Data came from immunoSEQ multiplex PCR; TCRdb stores just in-frame clones and leaves some out. Of some 250,000 clones in the sample, around 81% were seen once. This TCR came from a woman aged 55-70 years in good health and CMV-seropositive. Sequencing was done on a sample of PBMCs.

For the CDR3, the DNA is TGTGCCACCAGCAGGTGGGGGACAGGGCGGGGGAGCTCCTACAATGAGCAGTTCTTC. Translation gives CATSRWGTGRGSSYNEQFF. The chain links TRBV15 to TRBJ2-1; 9 bases fit TRBD1. V was pared by 3 bases and J by 0 bases, with 12 bases of the junction left unmatched. In germline, CDR1 is LNHNV, CDR2 YYDKDF (reference sequence). The CDR3 spans 19 residues.